This T cell receptor beta chain appears in the sequencing data of a study of blood T cell repertoires in COVID-19. Study at large: PBMCs, B-cell-depleted T cells, or T cells were the source of the cDNA or gDNA that made up the material.

Grouping used clinical history reported by participants in a survey and questionnaire. Donors in Cohort 3 who had recovered were those with two negative PCRs, healthcare professional clearance, or resolution of their symptoms. The trim removed 6 bases at V and 15 bases at J, leaving 8 bases unmatched. The CDR3 extends over 12 amino acids. Method: immunoSEQ multiplex PCR; TCRdb's copy keeps in-frame clones and lacks some. The repertoire holds about 140,000 clones, with about 79% as singletons. The chain carries TRBV12-3 or TRBV12-4 and TRBJ2-1; 10 positions match TRBD2. The sequence was collected from a woman between 45 and 60 years old who had recovered from COVID-19. Material for sequencing was PBMCs or T cells enriched from blood (not recorded which). For the CDR3, the DNA is TGTGCCAGCAGACAGACTAGCGGGTACCTGTTCTTC. It encodes CASRQTSGYLFF.